A single sample is the source of the 13 T cell receptor beta chains below, sequenced in a study of cytomegalovirus exposure and HLA in healthy donors. Amplification used 60 Vbeta primers and 13 Jbeta primers. Profiling relied on immunoSEQ multiplex PCR, and the TCRdb table lists in-frame clones only, not all of them. The sample shows under 200,000 clones, roughly 82% of them seen only once. Sequencing used PBMCs. Source of these receptors: a girl aged 10 to 17 in good health and CMV-seropositive.

This sequence joins TRBV28 and TRBJ1-4; TRBD1 matches at 11 bases. V shed 7 bases and J 8 bases; nucleotides not matched to a gene: 9. Germline V lookup: CDR1 MDHEN, CDR2 SYDVKM. This CDR3 contains 15 residues. CDR3 protein: CASTLGDRGREKLFF. The CDR3 nucleotides read TGTGCCAGCACACTAGGGGACAGGGGGAGAGAAAAACTGTTTTTT.

This rearrangement joins TRBV27 to TRBJ2-5; 7 nucleotides match TRBD1. V dropped 1 base and J dropped 3; count of bases not matched to a gene: 5. The CDR3 is 15 residues long. CDR1 is MNHEY and CDR2 is SMNVEV in the germline V gene (reference sequence). Here the CDR3 DNA reads TGTGCCAGCAGTTTATACGGGGACAGCGAAGAGACCCAGTACTTC. This gives the protein CASSLYGDSEETQYF.

The V gene is TRBV28, the J gene TRBJ1-3, with D unresolved. The germline CDR1 and CDR2 sequences are MDHEN and SYDVKM. Trimming took off 2 bases at V and 0 bases at J, with 5 bases between the two ends. The CDR3 is 14 amino acids. The CDR3 region has the DNA TGTGCCAGCAGTTTAGTTCACTCTGGAAACACCATATATTTT. The encoded protein is CASSLVHSGNTIYF.

V usage is TRBV5-1 and J usage is TRBJ2-3; 7 bases are shared with TRBD2. The V and J ends lost 0 bases and 1 base, in that order; junction bases with no gene match: 2. There are 15 residues in the CDR3. In germline, CDR1 is SGHRS, CDR2 YFSETQ. CDR3 sequence (DNA): TGCGCCAGCAGCTTGGCCCGGGGGGGCACAGATACGCAGTATTTT. This codes for CASSLARGGTDTQYF.

This chain uses TRBV18 with TRBJ2-3, with D perhaps matching TRBD1 (5 bases). Germline V lookup: CDR1 KGHSH, CDR2 LQKENI. The CDR3 consists of 14 residues. V was trimmed by 1 base and J by 0 bases, leaving 5 bases between them. The CDR3 DNA reads as TGTGCCAGCTCACCACGGACAAGCACAGATACGCAGTATTTT. Protein product: CASSPRTSTDTQYF.

The genes are TRBV6-1 and TRBJ1-1; tentative D call: TRBD1 (6 bases). The CDR3 contains 13 residues. V lost 6 bases, J lost 8 bases, and 16 bases lay in between. Germline CDR1 and CDR2: MNHNS and SASEGT. In DNA form, the CDR3 reads TGTGCCAGCAGGACTACAGGGAACCCCGAAGCTTTCTTT. It is translated as CASRTTGNPEAFF.

The chain is built from TRBV7-9 and TRBJ2-1; D not resolved. Germline values: CDR1 SEHNR, CDR2 FQNEAQ (reference sequence). Trimming cost V 5 bases and J 1 base, with 12 bases left between them. The CDR3 sequence is 15 residues long. The CDR3 DNA follows: TGTGCCAGCAGCCCCGTATTAACTTCCTACAATGAGCAGTTCTTC. It translates to CASSPVLTSYNEQFF.

This clone was seen once. V gene TRBV10-2 combines with J gene TRBJ1-2; no clear D gene. This CDR3 spans 14 amino acids. CDR1 is WSHSY, CDR2 SAAADI, per germline. V gave up 7 bases and J gave up 4 bases, with 16 bases separating them. The chain's CDR3 is CASKGGKTFYGYTF. The CDR3 nucleotides read TGCGCCAGCAAAGGCGGCAAGACCTTCTATGGCTACACCTTC.

This chain uses TRBV2 with TRBJ2-3, with 14 bases fitting TRBD2. Trimming removed 9 bases from V and 10 bases from J; junction bases left unmatched: 3. CDR3 length: 12 residues. Germline loops: CDR1 SNHLY, CDR2 FYNNEI. CDR3 bases: TGTGCCAGGGGACTAGCGGGAGAAGCGCAGTATTTT. It yields the protein CARGLAGEAQYF. The whole variable domain, filled in from reference TRBV2 and TRBJ2-3, reads EPEVTQTPSHQVTQMGQEVILRCVPISNHLYFYWYRQILGQKVEFLVSFYNNEISEKSEIFDDQFSVERPDGSNFTLKIRSTKLEDSAMYFCARGLAGEAQYFGPGTRLTVL.

The CDR3 reads CASSPRGSTASGGGVAKNIQYF. In DNA form, the CDR3 reads TGCGCCAGCAGTCCCCGGGGTTCTACGGCTAGCGGGGGGGGAGTAGCCAAAAACATTCAGTACTTC. V is TRBV10-1 and J is TRBJ2-4; 12 bases agree with TRBD2. The CDR3 is 22 residues long. Germline V lookup: CDR1 WNHNN, CDR2 SYGVQD (reference sequence). V was clipped by 5 bases and J by 0 bases; unmatched bases: 20.

The V gene is TRBV11-2, the J gene TRBJ1-1; the D gene is possibly TRBD1 (5 bases). The CDR3 runs 12 residues. V was pared by 1 base and J by 11 bases, with 11 bases between. Per the germline V gene, CDR1 is SGHAT and CDR2 is FQNNGV. The CDR3 coding sequence is TGTGCCAGCAGCTTAGTCCGGGGGACGGCTTTCTTT. Its protein product is CASSLVRGTAFF.

The chain links TRBV11-2 to TRBJ1-2, with D unresolved. Germline V CDR1 and CDR2: SGHAT, FQNNGV. V lost 4 bases, J lost 2 bases, and 17 bases lay in between. The CDR3 has 16 amino acids. CDR3 DNA sequence: TGTGCCAGCAGCTCCCCCCGCGGCACCCGGAACTATGGCTACACCTTC. This codes for CASSSPRGTRNYGYTF.

This chain connects TRBV2 to TRBJ2-7, with 8 bases matching TRBD1. Trimming at V came to 7 bases and at J to 5 bases, leaving 7 bases not matched to a gene. In germline, CDR1 is SNHLY, CDR2 FYNNEI. CDR3 length equals 13 residues. The chain's CDR3 is CASTRTGLDEQYF. The CDR3 DNA sequence: TGTGCCAGCACCAGGACAGGGTTGGACGAGCAGTACTTC.